This entry features one T cell receptor (beta chain) sequence. The antigen it binds to is not known. Base quality data are lacking; no much larger clone is found one base away. Libraries came from the immunoSEQ multiplex PCR assay. For the multiplex PCR, a mixture combining 60 forward primers for TCR Vbeta segments and 13 reverse primers for TCR Jbeta segments was used. A multiplex PCR assay on genomic DNA amplified the CDR3 region of rearranged TCR beta genes. Amplified TCR beta libraries were sequenced as 87-base-pair reads on the Illumina HiSeq System. On the study's bioinformatics: A later analysis counted about 82 million unique TCR beta chains across the 666 repertoires, and about 10 million of these chains were shared by at least two donors. Raw reads were error-corrected and collapsed into unique sequences by a nearest-neighbor algorithm in which closely related sequences were merged to remove PCR and sequencing errors. To assign V, D and J gene segments, CDR3 sequences were aligned to IMGT reference sequences. For a sequence to be retained, a match of at least six nucleotides to both a V gene segment and a J gene segment was required. Rearrangements were classified as productive when the CDR3 lacked stop codons and remained in frame with V and J, and all other rearrangements were classified as non-productive. CDR3 was defined according to IMGT convention as the region running from the second conserved V-encoded cysteine to the conserved J-encoded phenylalanine. The earlier analysis of a few hundred of the donors excluded any sequence lacking an unambiguous match to a single V gene segment. An earlier analysis of fewer than 750 of the donors called V segments functional above 56.7% productive rearrangements and segregating when the between-donor standard deviation exceeded 5%. A statistical classification framework was developed to diagnose cytomegalovirus status using the catalog of TCR beta chain sequences. In a later analysis, V and J genes were assigned by comparing TCR nucleotide sequences against IMGT/GENE-DB human TR gene sequences. In a later analysis, CDR3 sequences and most-parsimonious VDJ recombination scenarios were assigned using the TCRdist pipeline. In a later analysis, every TCR beta chain was defined by the combination of its CDR3 amino acid sequence and its V-gene family, and reads without a unique V-gene family were dropped. To address suspected cross-contamination and a sequencing artifact, a later analysis removed under 600 highly shared, low-generation-probability nucleotide sequences. In a later analysis, a clonal expansion index was calculated for each public chain from normalized within-repertoire ranks of inferred template counts. In a later analysis, generation probabilities were computed using a VDJ recombination model fitted to out-of-frame rearrangements, and the results were checked against IGoR. Hypergeometric tests were used in a later analysis to score TCR-TCR, TCR-HLA and TCR-CMV co-occurrence, with a repertoire-size bias correction applied to the TCR pairs. In a later analysis, false discovery rates were estimated by permuting HLA or CMV assignments 20 times. In a later analysis, co-occurring TCRs were grouped with DBSCAN, and TCRdist sequence similarity was added when clustering was performed within HLA-allele-positive subsets. Repertoires with fewer than 30,000 or more than 120,000 public chains, plus five repertoires with anomalous nucleotide sharing, were excluded from co-occurrence clustering. Not all clones reach the TCRdb copy of this immuneACCESS table, which keeps in-frame sequences only. Checked studies attribute under half of the gap to unresolved V genes and leave the rest unexplained. The V and J calls and clone size come from that table; D and trimming were worked out from the DNA. Counted in this sample were about 190,000 clones; roughly 80% of them appeared once. Together, the top ten hold more than 6% of the sample.

The data stem from a study of cytomegalovirus exposure and HLA in healthy donors (dated by TCRdb to about 2017). Background for the entire study: An earlier analysis of some 550 of the donors reported 250 to 350 Gb of sequence data and around 120 million unique TCR beta sequences from roughly 200 million T cells. To predict cytomegalovirus infection status, the study brought together high-throughput TCR immunosequencing, statistical association of individual TCRs with disease status, and machine learning. Among approximately 370 genotyped donors of the cohort, an average of approximately 220,000 unique TCR beta nucleotide sequences was sequenced per donor, of which 15% to 20% were non-productive. A later genetic analysis took genome-wide SNP genotypes for about 65% of the roughly 670 donors and used that subset as a discovery cohort. Alongside the repertoire data, information on donor age, sex, ethnicity and CMV serostatus was compiled. Using immunosequencing, the study profiled T cell repertoires from 666 subjects and related those repertoires to cytomegalovirus serostatus. An early release covering roughly 640 HLA-typed donors comprised 250 to 350 gigabases of sequencing data and tens of millions of unique TCR sequences. Among the roughly 400 genotyped donors, approximately 76% belonged to the genetic ancestry cluster associated with self-reported Caucasian donors. In the later analysis, no new phenotypic data were used to find candidate immune exposures; instead, reliance was placed on TCR beta sequences and their occurrence across donors. In addition to the first cohort of 666 subjects, a separate validation cohort of 120 different subjects was used. The study was designed to test whether signatures of past pathogen exposure could be identified by cataloging public T cell receptors. Because of strong linkage in the cohort, four or five DR-DQ haplotypes were treated as single units for association and clustering. In an earlier analysis of 587 of the donors, high-throughput TCR beta sequencing was used to judge whether each TCR beta V gene segment behaved as functional or pseudogenic. The number of donors typed differed by locus, with about 629-630 for A, B, C, DRB1 and DQB1, about 500 for DQA1, 600 to 610 for DPA1, and some 470 for DPB1. HLA typing covered class I and class II loci at four-digit resolution. Every discovery cohort repertoire had been produced on one sequencing platform. A later analysis re-examined previously published TCR beta repertoires from about 700 donors and added high-resolution HLA genotyping to investigate patterns of TCR occurrence.

Overall results and qualifications from the work: According to a later analysis, parvovirus B19, influenza, CMV and Epstein-Barr virus appeared linked to several top co-occurrence clusters. The sequencing pipeline was judged likely to have produced a cluster of highly shared sequence variants as a technical artifact. CMV serostatus was the only immune exposure information available for the cohort. In a later analysis, some 17,000 TCR beta sequences were associated with specific HLA alleles at a false discovery rate of 0.05. The classifier was reported to diagnose cytomegalovirus status with high specificity and sensitivity in both the original cohort and the validation cohort. Broadly in line with IMGT annotations, most TCR beta V segments showed up in productive rearrangements about 87% or about 30% of the time in an earlier analysis of approximately 640 of the donors. The 87-base-pair reads could not distinguish some IMGT-functional V segments, including TRBV6-2 and TRBV6-3, so those segments were excluded. Because counts were too low, around 17 rarely observed V segments, including chromosome 9 orphons, were left out of the earlier analysis of about 620 of the donors. A further reported finding was that TCR beta sequences accurately predicted the HLA-A and HLA-B alleles for most subjects in the first cohort. According to the authors, the approach could potentially be generalized to other disease states and immunological phenotypes. A later analysis found that most CMV-associated TCR beta chains appeared HLA-restricted, with HLA associations seemingly driven largely by CMV exposure. In vitro tests confirmed that a few of the cytomegalovirus-associated TCR beta chains recognize cytomegalovirus antigens. Linkage disequilibrium might explain the correlated functional status among segregating V segments, but an unknown experimental factor could not be excluded. The study gave a list of some 150 TCR beta chains associated with cytomegalovirus. Only TCR beta chains were sequenced in this cohort, and the absence of alpha or paired-chain data limited detectable features. Across donors, most TCR sequences were observed very rarely, whereas some public TCRs were present in many individuals. A later analysis found that TCR association rates varied across HLA loci, with DRB1 alleles showing the most associated TCRs and HLA-C alleles the fewest. An association between a missense DCLRE1C variant and V-gene and J-gene trimming of TCR beta chains was found in a later genetic analysis and replicated in an independent cohort. A later genetic analysis reported fewer N-insertions in productive TCRs among donors in an Asian-associated ancestry cluster than the roughly 700-donor mean. When HLA alleles, especially DR and DQ, strongly co-occurred, attributing TCR associations to individual alleles was difficult. Sequencing depth was assumed to be roughly uniform across donors in the presence/absence analyses, though that assumption may not hold. Compared with equally common non-associated chains, HLA-associated TCR beta chains in a later analysis were more clonally expanded and had lower generation probabilities. Because HLA typing was unavailable for some donors at each locus, only the typed subset was used in association tests.

The cohort was made up of about 670 healthy bone marrow donors. At the time of sampling, all cohort members were nominally healthy, though unrecorded immune exposures were likely present. The donor was CMV seropositive and was included in the group of almost 300 seropositive cohort members. A peripheral blood sample was collected from each donor, and TCR beta sequencing was performed on peripheral blood mononuclear cells. Genomic DNA extraction from the blood cell samples was performed with the Qiagen DNeasy Blood Extraction Kit. From its cysteine to its phenylalanine, the CDR3 spans 15 amino acids. CDR3 DNA is the only sequence kept; it has 45 bases, read in frame from the first base. In the germline V gene (reference sequence), CDR1 corresponds to LNHNV and CDR2 to YYDKDF. From V the trimming removes 5 bases and from J it removes 4 bases, while the gene matches leave 7 bases of the junction unaccounted for.

The TCR sequence derives from a man aged 40-49 years in good health and CMV-seropositive. Specimen: PBMCs. Rearrangement joined TRBV15 to TRBJ1-2; 10 of the junction bases match TRBD1. CDR3 reads: CATSPRQGASYGYTF. The DNA sequence is given as TGTGCCACCAGCCCTCGACAGGGGGCGAGCTATGGCTACACCTTC.